This paragraph reports one TCR beta chain. The data belong to a study of blood T cell repertoires in COVID-19. Study-wide background: Sample material is recorded as cDNA or gDNA derived from T cells, B-cell-depleted T cells, or PBMCs.

Per the original data handling: For nucleated cells, counts were estimated from reference gene primer amplification. Sequencing was performed with immunoSEQ multiplex PCR; in TCRdb, only in-frame clones are kept and a portion is missing. V and J calls plus clone size are reproduced from that table; the DNA served to infer D and trimming. The sample has 300,000 to 350,000 clones, about 90% seen once. Recruits, aged about 18 to 95 years, lived in 25 or so US areas. The sample consisted of PBMCs or T cells enriched from blood (not recorded which). This clonotype originated in a woman in her twenties or thirties who had been exposed to COVID-19.

The CDR3 DNA follows: TGTGCCAGCAGTTTTTTCGAGCCAACCTACAATGAGCAGTTCTTC. As protein: CASSFFEPTYNEQFF. This chain uses TRBV28 with TRBJ2-1; D gene ambiguous. This CDR3 comprises 15 residues. Germline-derived CDR1 and CDR2 are MDHEN and SYDVKM. With 3 bases removed from V and 2 bases from J, the gap between germline ends came to 11 bases.